The 9 T cell receptor beta chains below come from one sample, sequenced in a study of T-cell memory formation after mild COVID-19. TCRdb itself ran the 5' RACE reads through MiXCR, one entry per CDR3 protein. The table shows hundreds of thousands of distinct CDR3 sequences, with about a fifth occurring only once. The sequenced material came from PBMCs or a T cell subset sorted from them (not recorded which). Receptors were obtained from an adult woman who had mild COVID-19 (a few samples of this study predate the infection). Cell type and time point are not known.

The chain couples TRBV4-1 to TRBJ2-1; D possibly corresponds to TRBD1 (5 bases). This CDR3 contains 13 residues. CDR1 and CDR2 from the germline V gene are MGHRA and YSYEKL. V lost 5 bases to trimming and J lost 5 bases, with 10 bases between them. Here the CDR3 reads CASSTRQNNEQFF. CDR3 DNA: TGCGCCAGCAGCACCCGACAGAACAATGAGCAGTTCTTC.

The table lists this clonotype with a few counts. The chain links TRBV9 to TRBJ2-3, with 10 positions matching TRBD2. The CDR3 loop spans 15 amino acids. Germline lookup yields CDR1 SGDLS and CDR2 YYNGEE. After removal of 6 bases from V and 4 bases from J, the junction contained 8 bases not matched to a gene. The DNA for the CDR3 is TGTGCCAGCAACCGAGCGGGAGGGCCCGCAGATACGCAGTATTTT. Encoded protein: CASNRAGGPADTQYF. Using reference TRBV9 and TRBJ2-3 for the parts outside the CDR3, the full variable domain is DSGVTQTPKHLITATGQRVTLRCSPRSGDLSVYWYQQSLDQGLQFLIQYYNGEERAKGNILERFSAQQFPDLHSELNLSSLELGDSALYFCASNRAGGPADTQYFGPGTRLTVL.

The V and J genes are TRBV18 and TRBJ2-7, with 8 bases aligning to TRBD1. In germline, CDR1 is KGHSH, CDR2 LQKENI. The J segment lost 2 bases and the V segment lost 2 bases, leaving 2 bases of the junction unmatched. The CDR3 is 14 amino acids. As DNA, the CDR3 is TGTGCCAGCTCACCAGAGACAGGGGCCTACGAGCAGTACTTC. Its protein is CASSPETGAYEQYF. The full variable domain, in which reference TRBV18 and TRBJ2-7 provide the parts outside the CDR3, is NAGVMQNPRHLVRRRGQEARLRCSPMKGHSHVYWYRQLPEEGLKFMVYLQKENIIDESGMPKERFSAEFPKEGPSILRIQQVVRGDSAAYFCASSPETGAYEQYFGPGTRLTVT.

This clonotype was found a few times. J is TRBJ1-2 and V is TRBV15; no reliable D call. The CDR3 contains 11 residues. V lost 1 base, J lost 8 bases, and 5 bases lay in between. Germline V gene data show CDR1 as LNHNV and CDR2 as YYDKDF (reference sequence). CDR3 sequence reads: CATSRAGGYTF. The CDR3 coding sequence is TGTGCCACCAGCAGAGCGGGGGGCTACACCTTC.

This clonotype was seen a few times. V usage is TRBV12-3 or TRBV12-4 and J usage is TRBJ2-1, with 14 bases matching TRBD2. J gave up 8 bases and V 10 bases, and 7 bases lay outside the gene matches. This CDR3 is built from 14 residues. The CDR3 nucleotides read TGTGCCACCGGGACTAGCGGGAGAGTCTATGAGCAGTTCTTC. It yields the protein CATGTSGRVYEQFF.

This clonotype was picked up many times. This rearrangement joins TRBV7-9 to TRBJ2-1; D is unresolved. With 7 bases removed from V and 2 bases from J, the gap between germline ends came to 18 bases. The CDR3 covers 16 residues. CDR1 is SEHNR, CDR2 FQNEAQ, per germline (reference sequence). The CDR3 DNA reads TGTGCCAGCAATCAAATTACTCCCGAGGCCTACAATGAGCAGTTCTTC. Translated: CASNQITPEAYNEQFF.

This clonotype was observed a handful of times. V usage is TRBV20-1 and J usage is TRBJ1-5, with 7 bases lining up with TRBD1. This CDR3 is 14 amino acids long. V lost 2 bases, J lost 4 bases, and 5 bases stayed unmatched. The germline CDR1 and CDR2 sequences are DFQATT and SNEGSKA (reference sequence). CDR3 amino acids: CSARLDRLNQPQHF. The CDR3, as DNA: TGCAGTGCTAGATTGGACAGGTTGAATCAGCCCCAGCATTTT.

This clonotype was counted a few times. V is TRBV5-1 and J is TRBJ2-7; TRBD1 aligns across 7 bases. V gave up 3 bases and J gave up 1 base; unmatched junction bases: 7. CDR3 length equals 15 residues. The germline CDR1 and CDR2 sequences are SGHRS and YFSETQ. CDR3 protein: CASSSGTDTSYEQYF. In DNA, the CDR3 is TGCGCCAGCAGCTCTGGGACAGATACATCCTACGAGCAGTACTTC.

This chain links TRBV5-4 with TRBJ2-2, with D uncertain. The CDR3 runs 16 residues. V was clipped by 4 bases and J by 2 bases, with 15 bases between them. Looked up from germline, CDR1 is SGHNT and CDR2 is YYREEE (reference sequence). For the CDR3, the DNA is TGTGCCAGCAGCGATGGACGCCTCGGCAACACCGGGGAGCTGTTTTTT. Translating gives CASSDGRLGNTGELFF.